Presented here are 16 T cell receptor beta chains from one specimen sequenced in a study of Graves' ophthalmopathy and Graves' hyperthyroidism. Amplifying from RNA transcripts, the study obtained TCR beta CDR3 regions. Second-round multiplex PCR came after a first-round RT-PCR that employed HTBI primers. TCRdb redid the calling of the multiplex PCR reads with MiXCR, one entry per CDR3 protein. The profile shows about 640,000 distinct CDR3 sequences, under 50% of them singletons. The sequencing sample was made of peripheral blood. These receptors all come from an adult man with Graves' ophthalmopathy.

This clonotype occurred a few times. The genes are TRBV6-4 and TRBJ2-2; D uncertain. The V and J ends lost 6 bases and 3 bases respectively, with 11 bases between them. From germline, CDR1 is MRHNA and CDR2 SNTAGT. The CDR3 has 14 residues. Here the CDR3 DNA reads TGTGCCAGCAGCACCGAGTGGTACACCGGGGAGCTGTTTTTT. Translated: CASSTEWYTGELFF.

This clonotype has a count of ten or more. The rearrangement links TRBV7-9 to TRBJ2-5; D might be TRBD1 (6 bases). This CDR3 has 14 residues. V lost 4 bases and J 2 bases, leaving 11 bases between the germline ends. The germline V gene has CDR1 SEHNR and CDR2 FQNEAQ (reference sequence). This CDR3 reads CASSWTVTQETQYF. In DNA form, the CDR3 reads TGTGCCAGCAGCTGGACAGTAACTCAAGAGACCCAGTACTTC.

This clonotype has a count of ten or more. This chain uses TRBV25-1 with TRBJ2-7, with D maybe TRBD2 (6 bases). The CDR3 spans 14 residues. From germline, CDR1 is MGHDK and CDR2 SYGVNS. With 0 bases removed from V and 5 bases from J, the gap between germline ends came to 11 bases. CDR3 region: CASSEYRRAHEQYF. CDR3 sequence (DNA): TGTGCCAGCAGTGAATATAGGAGGGCCCACGAGCAGTACTTC.

This clonotype was seen repeatedly, ten times or more. The rearrangement uses TRBV7-9 and TRBJ1-5, with a weak D call TRBD1 (5 bases). CDR3 length: 15 residues. Trimming removed 1 base at V and 4 bases at J, with 11 bases between. Germline lookup yields CDR1 SEHNR and CDR2 FQNEAQ (reference sequence). In DNA, the CDR3 is TGTGCCAGCAGCTTAGGTTCGGGGGTTAATCAGCCCCAGCATTTT. This sequence encodes CASSLGSGVNQPQHF.

There are many counts of this clonotype. This sequence joins TRBV7-9 and TRBJ2-7; no firm D call. The germline CDR1 and CDR2 sequences are SEHNR and FQNEAQ (reference sequence). The CDR3 is 13 amino acids. Deletions cut 5 bases from V and 3 bases from J, with 11 bases between. Here the CDR3 DNA reads TGTGCCAGCAGCCGCGGTAGCCGCTACGAGCAGTACTTC. It translates to CASSRGSRYEQYF.

Here the CDR3 reads CASTKQGYEQYF. As DNA, the CDR3 is TGTGCCAGCACCAAACAGGGCTACGAGCAGTACTTC. The gene calls are TRBV7-9 and TRBJ2-7; D is perhaps TRBD1 (6 bases). This CDR3 region has 12 residues. Germline CDR1 and CDR2: SEHNR and FQNEAQ (reference sequence). Trimming removed 7 bases at V and 3 bases at J, with 10 bases between.

In its sample, this clonotype was seen a few times. The chain links TRBV7-9 to TRBJ2-7, with 11 bases that match TRBD1. The CDR3 is made up of 15 amino acids. The junction had 7 bases not matched to a gene; V was cut back by 5 bases and J by 4 bases. The germline CDR1 and CDR2 sequences are SEHNR and FQNEAQ (reference sequence). The DNA of the CDR3 is TGTGCCAGCAGCCAAGGGACAGGGGGAACGTACGAGCAGTACTTC. Its protein product is CASSQGTGGTYEQYF.

With respect to this clonotype: A read error may account for a junction end that differs from germline. The J gene is TRBJ2-7, the V gene TRBV10-3; 9 positions agree with TRBD1. Germline CDR1 and CDR2: ENHRY and SYGVKD. CDR3 size: 14 residues. The DNA for the CDR3 is TGTGCCAGCAGTGGGACAGGGTGGTCCTACGAGCAGTACTTC. Encoded protein: CASSGTGWSYEQYF.

The genes are TRBV27 and TRBJ1-2; D is perhaps TRBD1 (6 bases). V lost 5 bases to trimming and J lost 6 bases, with 13 bases between them. CDR1 is MNHEY, CDR2 SMNVEV, per germline (reference sequence). The CDR3 loop spans 13 amino acids. CDR3 residues: CASSGGTNDGYTF. For the CDR3, the DNA is TGTGCCAGCAGTGGGGGGACAAACGATGGCTACACCTTC.

This chain joins TRBV19 and TRBJ2-3, with TRBD2 as a possible D gene (6 bases). This CDR3 is built from 13 residues. Germline CDR1 and CDR2: LNHDA and SQIVND (reference sequence). V was trimmed by 7 bases and J by 4 bases, leaving 12 bases between them. CDR3 residues: CASTESGADTQYF. CDR3 nucleotides: TGTGCCAGTACTGAGTCGGGGGCAGATACGCAGTATTTT. The full variable domain, its missing parts supplied by reference TRBV19 and TRBJ2-3, is DGGITQSPKYLFRKEGQNVTLSCEQNLNHDAMYWYRQDPGQGLRLIYYSQIVNDFQKGDIAEGYSVSREKKESFPLTVTSAQKNPTAFYLCASTESGADTQYFGPGTRLTVL.

CDR3 residues: CRFEQGSVEQYF. CDR3 DNA: TGCAGGTTCGAACAGGGTTCCGTCGAGCAGTACTTC. The chain joins TRBV29-1 to TRBJ2-7; the D gene is possibly TRBD1 (6 bases). CDR1 and CDR2 (germline): SQVTM, ANQGSEA. The CDR3 contains 12 residues.

This clonotype came up many times. This chain links TRBV7-8 with TRBJ1-5; the D is unclear. The CDR3 consists of 13 residues. Trimming shortened V by 2 bases and J by 9 bases, and 11 bases separated the two germline ends. The germline V gene encodes CDR1 SGHVS and CDR2 FQNEAQ. CDR3 sequence: CASSLSEVAPQHF. The CDR3 DNA reads as TGTGCCAGCAGCTTATCGGAAGTGGCGCCCCAGCATTTT.

The chain combines TRBV5-1 with TRBJ1-3; TRBD1 matches at 7 bases. The V and J ends lost 1 base and 7 bases, in that order; junction bases with no gene match: 2. Germline assignment: CDR1 SGHRS and CDR2 YFSETQ. This CDR3 is 13 amino acids long. In DNA form, the CDR3 reads TGCGCCAGCAGCTTGAAGACAGGGAACACCATATATTTT. Protein product: CASSLKTGNTIYF.

As for this clonotype: One end of the junction is discordant with germline, which a read error may explain. The chain has TRBV7-2 and TRBJ2-1; TRBD2 might be the D (5 bases). There are 14 residues in the CDR3. Germline V gene sequence: CDR1 SGHTA, CDR2 FQGNSA. CDR3 residues: CASSPRRGYTEQFF. The CDR3 region has the DNA TGTGCCAGCAGCCCCCGGAGAGGGTACACTGAGCAGTTCTTC.

Notes on this clonotype: The final CDR3 position lacks the conserved phenylalanine or tryptophan, pointing to a likely read error. This chain uses TRBV14 with TRBJ2-7, with D unclear. Germline V gene data show CDR1 as SGHDN and CDR2 as FVKESK. CDR3 size: 13 residues. V was shortened by 4 bases and J by 4 bases, with 11 bases between the two germline ends. CDR3 amino acids: CASSPGLRYEQYC. The CDR3 DNA sequence: TGTGCCAGCAGCCCGGGCCTCCGATACGAGCAGTACTGC.

This chain uses TRBV7-1 with TRBJ1-1; 11 bases match TRBD1. TRBV7-1 is placed among ORFs of uncertain function. The CDR3 is 18 amino acids. The ends lost 2 bases at V and 4 bases at J; junction bases unmatched: 12. The DNA of the CDR3 is TGTGCCAGCAGCTCACGGTTGGGACAGGGGGAACGGTTCACTGAAGCTTTCTTT. It codes for CASSSRLGQGERFTEAFF.